This T cell receptor (beta chain) appears in the sequencing data of a study of cytomegalovirus exposure and HLA in healthy donors. Study-wide background: The 110 or so validation repertoires were produced on the same platform as the roughly 660 repertoires of the first cohort. This was reported in a later analysis. Study findings and constraints: The authors confirmed in vitro that a few CMV-associated chains were specific for CMV antigens. Some TCR beta chains (about 170 of them) were listed as cytomegalovirus-associated. One later analysis, an examination of the roughly 130 validation repertoires, found that first-cohort TCR clusters tended to co-occur in them.

TCRdb's table, derived via immunoSEQ multiplex PCR, lists solely in-frame clones and lacks some. The data hold about 250,000 clones, with approximately 84% observed a single time. Worth noting for this clone: Its specificity is unknown.

The source is a man between 18 and 35 years old in good health and CMV-seropositive. The source material was PBMCs.

CDR3 amino acids: CAWSSGYQRESRSSYEQYF. The CDR3 DNA reads as TGTGCCTGGAGTTCGGGCTACCAGCGGGAGAGCCGGAGCTCCTACGAGCAGTACTTC. The V and J genes are TRBV30 and TRBJ2-7; 8 nucleotides match TRBD2. The CDR3 length is 19 residues. The V gene's germline CDR1 is GTSNPN and CDR2 SVGIG (reference sequence). The V and J ends lost 2 bases and 0 bases, in that order; junction bases with no gene match: 18.